One sample yielded the 20 T cell receptor beta chains listed below, sequenced in a study of T-cell reconstitution after alpha-beta-depleted transplantation in children. Preparing the TCRbeta library involved the use of unique molecular identifiers. TCRdb ran MiXCR on the PCR reads and lists one entry per CDR3 protein. The table shows roughly 610,000 distinct CDR3 sequences, with about 11% occurring only once. Sequencing used PBMCs from the stem cell graft donor, obtained from the stem cell graft. The receptors shown here come from a human donor who donated a stem cell graft to a child with acute myeloid leukemia.

This clonotype was observed a handful of times. This chain joins TRBV5-1 and TRBJ2-1, with 10 bases identical to TRBD1. This CDR3 comprises 15 residues. Germline CDR1 and CDR2: SGHRS and YFSETQ. The V and J ends lost 0 bases and 6 bases, in that order; junction bases with no gene match: 3. CDR3 nucleotides: TGCGCCAGCAGCTTGGTGGGACAGGGGATCAATGAGCAGTTCTTC. The encoded protein is CASSLVGQGINEQFF.

The V gene is TRBV4-2, the J gene TRBJ1-2, with 7 bases fitting TRBD1. Germline V gene lookup returns CDR1 LGHNA and CDR2 YNFKEQ. The CDR3 has 13 amino acids. The V gene end was trimmed by 0 bases and the J gene end by 8 bases; junction bases not matched to a gene: 3. The CDR3 region is CASSQEQGRGYTF. CDR3 in DNA: TGTGCCAGCAGCCAAGAACAGGGGCGAGGCTACACCTTC.

The rearrangement links TRBV20-1 to TRBJ2-5; D is unresolved. Trimming cost V 6 bases and J 4 bases, with 9 bases left between them. This CDR3 spans 11 amino acids. Germline assignment: CDR1 DFQATT and CDR2 SNEGSKA (reference sequence). The CDR3 spells CSAWWLETQYF. The CDR3 bases are TGCAGTGCCTGGTGGTTAGAGACCCAGTACTTC.

The genes are TRBV29-1 and TRBJ2-5; D unclear. Germline CDR1 SQVTM, CDR2 ANQGSEA. V shed 4 bases and J shed 0 bases, with 9 bases lying between them. The CDR3 extends over 13 amino acids. The CDR3 nucleotides read TGCAGCGTTGTGAAGGGCTACCAAGAGACCCAGTACTTC. It codes for CSVVKGYQETQYF.

This clonotype was recorded a few times. The chain recombines TRBV30 with TRBJ2-1; no firm D call. The length of the CDR3 is 13 residues. Germline V lookup: CDR1 GTSNPN, CDR2 SVGIG (reference sequence). V lost 0 bases and J lost 9, with 12 bases in between. The CDR3 reads CAWSVHGVGEQFF. As DNA, the CDR3 is TGTGCCTGGAGTGTACATGGGGTTGGTGAGCAGTTCTTC.

In its sample, this clonotype was seen a few times. The chain employs TRBV7-2 and TRBJ2-1; TRBD2 agrees at 8 bases. The CDR3 is made up of 15 amino acids. Unmatched junction bases numbered 7, after V lost 4 bases and J lost 5 bases. Germline V gene sequence: CDR1 SGHTA, CDR2 FQGNSA. The DNA for the CDR3 is TGTGCCAGCAGCTACCTAGCGGGTAGAGACAATGAGCAGTTCTTC. Protein product: CASSYLAGRDNEQFF.

This clonotype was seen many times. The chain has TRBV4-2 and TRBJ2-3; TRBD2 matches 10 bases. Germline V CDR1 and CDR2: LGHNA, YNFKEQ. Trimming removed 1 base from V and 0 bases from J; junction bases left unmatched: 7. This CDR3 spans 18 amino acids. The CDR3 sequence is CASSQASGRAQSTDTQYF. The CDR3 DNA is TGTGCCAGCAGCCAAGCAAGCGGGAGGGCCCAGAGCACAGATACGCAGTATTTT.

The rearrangement links TRBV11-2 to TRBJ1-4; TRBD1 matches 7 bases. This CDR3 is 15 amino acids long. Germline CDR1 is SGHAT and CDR2 is FQNNGV. Trimming cost V 6 bases and J 3 bases; bases outside gene matches: 7. This CDR3 reads CASRQDRASNEKLFF. DNA for the CDR3: TGTGCCAGCAGGCAAGACAGGGCGTCTAATGAAAAACTGTTTTTT.

This clonotype was recorded a few times. The V call is TRBV7-2, the J call TRBJ1-2; D call uncertain. The V and J ends lost 1 base and 0 bases respectively, with 6 bases between them. The CDR3 has 14 amino acids. Germline CDR1 and CDR2: SGHTA and FQGNSA. The CDR3 spells CASSLDGTNYGYTF. The CDR3, as DNA: TGTGCCAGCAGCTTAGACGGCACTAACTATGGCTACACCTTC.

The genes are TRBV9 and TRBJ2-1; D might be TRBD2 (6 bases). CDR1 SGDLS and CDR2 YYNGEE come from the germline V gene. The V and J ends lost 0 bases and 8 bases respectively, with 12 bases between them. This CDR3 is built from 14 residues. The CDR3 region has the DNA TGTGCCAGCAGCGTAGCGGGAGCTGGAGATGAGCAGTTCTTC. This translates into CASSVAGAGDEQFF.

The chain employs TRBV5-1 and TRBJ2-7; weak D call: TRBD2 (6 bases). The CDR3 consists of 17 residues. V shed 3 bases and J shed 5 bases, with 24 bases lying between them. Germline loops: CDR1 SGHRS, CDR2 YFSETQ. CDR3 coding DNA: TGCGCCAGCAGCTGGAGAGACCGGGACTCGTCGCCCAACGAGCAGTACTTC. As protein: CASSWRDRDSSPNEQYF. Drawing the rest from reference TRBV5-1 and TRBJ2-7, the complete variable domain is KAGVTQTPRYLIKTRGQQVTLSCSPISGHRSVSWYQQTPGQGLQFLFEYFSETQRNKGNFPGRFSGRQFSNSRSEMNVSTLELGDSALYLCASSWRDRDSSPNEQYFGPGTRLTVT.

This clonotype was counted between two and nine times. J is TRBJ2-5 and V is TRBV7-9; 7 bases match TRBD2. Germline CDR1 is SEHNR and CDR2 is FQNEAQ (reference sequence). The CDR3 is 14 amino acids. Trimming took 3 bases from V and 5 from J; bases not matched to a gene: 6. This CDR3 reads CASSFFGGSETQYF. CDR3 bases: TGTGCCAGCAGCTTTTTCGGCGGGAGTGAGACCCAGTACTTC.

This clonotype was detected only a few times. CDR3 protein: CASSLSGSSEQYF. The CDR3 coding sequence is TGTGCCAGCAGCTTAAGTGGCAGCTCCGAGCAGTACTTC. The chain joins TRBV7-2 to TRBJ2-7, with D hard to call. The germline V gene has CDR1 SGHTA and CDR2 FQGNSA. This CDR3 comprises 13 residues. V lost 2 bases to trimming and J lost 6 bases, with 11 bases between them. Full variable domain (missing parts from reference TRBV7-2 and TRBJ2-7): GAGVSQSPSNKVTEKGKDVELRCDPISGHTALYWYRQSLGQGLEFLIYFQGNSAPDKSGLPSDRFSAERTGGSVSTLTIQRTQQEDSAVYLCASSLSGSSEQYFGPGTRLTVT.

This clonotype was counted between two and nine times. The V call is TRBV6-1, the J call TRBJ1-2; 7 bases agree with TRBD1. Trimming at V came to 6 bases and at J to 7 bases, leaving 8 bases not matched to a gene. The CDR3 consists of 13 residues. Germline V gene sequence: CDR1 MNHNS, CDR2 SASEGT. The CDR3 is CASRKQGWSGYTF. In DNA, the CDR3 is TGTGCCAGCAGGAAACAGGGGTGGAGTGGCTACACCTTC.

This clonotype showed up just a few times. CDR3 sequence reads: CASRYRTGNTEAFF. CDR3 nucleotide sequence: TGTGCCAGCAGATATAGGACAGGGAACACTGAAGCTTTCTTT. J is TRBJ1-1 and V is TRBV5-5; 7 nucleotides match TRBD1. The CDR3 loop spans 14 amino acids. The germline V gene has CDR1 SGHKS and CDR2 YYEKEE (reference sequence). After removal of 5 bases from V and 1 base from J, the junction contained 5 bases not matched to a gene.

J is TRBJ1-1 and V is TRBV12-3 or TRBV12-4; D may be TRBD1 (6 bases). V was clipped by 2 bases and J by 6 bases, with 13 bases between them. The CDR3 is made up of 14 amino acids. The CDR3 loop reads CASSLSGRGPEAFF. The CDR3 DNA sequence: TGTGCCAGCAGTTTATCAGGCAGGGGACCTGAAGCTTTCTTT.

This clonotype was detected ten times or more. The chain couples TRBV24-1 to TRBJ2-1, with TRBD2 identical over 14 bases. The CDR3 runs to 16 residues. Looked up from germline, CDR1 is KGHDR and CDR2 is SFDVKD. The V and J ends lost 4 bases and 6 bases, in that order; junction bases with no gene match: 4. CDR3 in DNA: TGTGCCACCAGTGAAATAGGACTAGCGGGAGGCAATGAGCAGTTCTTC. This sequence encodes CATSEIGLAGGNEQFF.

This clonotype was observed many times. The chain joins TRBV28 to TRBJ2-2, with D maybe TRBD2 (6 bases). CDR1 is MDHEN and CDR2 is SYDVKM in the germline V gene. The CDR3 spans 14 residues. The V end lost 5 bases, the J end lost 7 bases, and 14 bases lay between the germline ends. This chain's CDR3 is CASSRLVEYGELFF. The CDR3 nucleotides read TGTGCCAGCAGTCGACTAGTGGAGTACGGGGAGCTGTTTTTT.

This clonotype was seen more than once but under ten times. This chain uses TRBV3-1 with TRBJ2-1; D might be TRBD1 (6 bases). The CDR3 spans 14 residues. Trimming removed 4 bases from V and 5 bases from J, with 12 bases in between. The germline V gene encodes CDR1 LGHDT and CDR2 YNNKEL (reference sequence). CDR3 nucleotides: TGTGCCAGCAGCCCCAGGGGCCGTGACAATGAGCAGTTCTTC. This gives the protein CASSPRGRDNEQFF.

In its sample, this clonotype was seen many times. The chain has TRBV12-3 or TRBV12-4 and TRBJ2-7, with 13 bases matching TRBD2. The CDR3 has 14 amino acids. After removal of 7 bases from V and 9 bases from J, the junction contained 9 bases not matched to a gene. CDR3 loop: CASTNSGLAGPQYF. DNA for the CDR3: TGTGCCAGCACCAATTCGGGACTAGCGGGACCGCAGTACTTC.